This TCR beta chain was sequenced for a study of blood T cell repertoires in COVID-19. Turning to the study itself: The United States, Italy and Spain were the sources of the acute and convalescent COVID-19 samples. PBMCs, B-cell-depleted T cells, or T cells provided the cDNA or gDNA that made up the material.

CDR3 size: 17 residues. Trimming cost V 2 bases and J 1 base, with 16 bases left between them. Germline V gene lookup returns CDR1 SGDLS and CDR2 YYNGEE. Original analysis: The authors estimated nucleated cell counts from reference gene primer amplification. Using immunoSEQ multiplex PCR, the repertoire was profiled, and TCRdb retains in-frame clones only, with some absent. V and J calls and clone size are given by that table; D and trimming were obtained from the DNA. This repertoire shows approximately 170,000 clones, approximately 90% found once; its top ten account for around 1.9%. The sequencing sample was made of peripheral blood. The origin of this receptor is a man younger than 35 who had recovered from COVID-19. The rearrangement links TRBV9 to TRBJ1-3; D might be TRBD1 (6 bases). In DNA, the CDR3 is TGTGCCAGCAGCGTCCGGGACATCCGTCAATCTGGAAACACCATATATTTT. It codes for CASSVRDIRQSGNTIYF.